Shown below are 24 T cell receptor beta chains from a single sample sequenced in a study of graft-versus-host responses after intestinal transplantation. Sequencing used immunoSEQ multiplex PCR; TCRdb keeps in-frame clones, though not all of them. The data hold over 90,000 clones, with around 91% observed a single time. These receptors have no identified antigens. The specimen was unstimulated CD4+ T cells sorted from spleen or lymph node cells, collected before transplant. These receptors all stem from a human donor who was the organ donor for an intestinal transplant.

The chain has TRBV7-9 and TRBJ1-5; tentatively, D is TRBD1 (5 bases). From germline, CDR1 is SEHNR and CDR2 FQNEAQ (reference sequence). V was shortened by 0 bases and J by 4 bases, with 7 bases between the two germline ends. The CDR3 is 14 amino acids. The CDR3 nucleotides read TGTGCCAGCAGCTTAGCGACAGATAATCAGCCCCAGCATTTT. It encodes CASSLATDNQPQHF.

The rearrangement links TRBV18 to TRBJ1-2, with TRBD1 matching 8 bases. The CDR3 is made up of 15 amino acids. Germline-derived CDR1 and CDR2 are KGHSH and LQKENI. The V and J ends lost 2 bases and 6 bases, in that order; junction bases with no gene match: 8. CDR3 region: CASSPRTGSLDGYTF. In nucleotides, the CDR3 is TGTGCCAGCTCACCAAGGACAGGGTCATTGGATGGCTACACCTTC. Variable domain in full (rest from reference TRBV18 and TRBJ1-2): NAGVMQNPRHLVRRRGQEARLRCSPMKGHSHVYWYRQLPEEGLKFMVYLQKENIIDESGMPKERFSAEFPKEGPSILRIQQVVRGDSAAYFCASSPRTGSLDGYTFGSGTRLTVV.

The chain has TRBV5-1 and TRBJ2-2; D is perhaps TRBD2 (6 bases). Germline CDR1 SGHRS, CDR2 YFSETQ. Trimming shortened V by 5 bases and J by 2 bases, and 10 bases separated the two germline ends. The CDR3 is 14 residues long. CDR3 sequence reads: CASRWRGNTGELFF. The CDR3 coding sequence is TGCGCCAGCAGATGGCGGGGTAACACCGGGGAGCTGTTTTTT.

This clone came up once. V and J are TRBV5-1 and TRBJ2-7; D not certain. This CDR3 contains 15 residues. Germline V gene sequence: CDR1 SGHRS, CDR2 YFSETQ. V was shortened by 2 bases and J by 2 bases, with 14 bases between the two germline ends. The chain's CDR3 is CASSLYPRGTYEQYF. The CDR3, as DNA: TGCGCCAGCAGCTTATACCCCAGAGGCACCTACGAGCAGTACTTC.

V gene TRBV19 combines with J gene TRBJ2-2, with 7 positions matching TRBD2. Germline V lookup: CDR1 LNHDA, CDR2 SQIVND (reference sequence). The CDR3 totals 16 residues. Unmatched junction bases numbered 6, after V lost 5 bases and J lost 0 bases. CDR3 sequence reads: CASSPVGRTNTGELFF. The CDR3 DNA reads as TGTGCCAGTAGTCCGGTCGGGAGGACGAACACCGGGGAGCTGTTTTTT.

As to this clone: The sample contains more than one DNA sequence encoding this CDR3. The chain carries TRBV5-4 and TRBJ2-7; the D is unclear. The CDR3 spans 15 residues. Between the trimmed V and J ends, which lost 0 bases and 0 bases, there was a span of 10 bases. Germline V gene lookup returns CDR1 SGHNT and CDR2 YYREEE (reference sequence). CDR3 DNA: TGTGCCAGCAGCTTGGGCGGATTAAGCTCCTACGAGCAGTACTTC. This codes for CASSLGGLSSYEQYF.

This sequence joins TRBV7-8 and TRBJ2-2; 9 bases are shared with TRBD2. V lost 10 bases and J lost 3; bases outside the gene matches: 12. The CDR3 totals 16 residues. Looked up from germline, CDR1 is SGHVS and CDR2 is FQNEAQ. The CDR3 reads CAIKLAGGPDTGELFF. The CDR3 bases are TGTGCCATAAAACTTGCGGGGGGGCCGGACACCGGGGAGCTGTTTTTT.

This chain joins TRBV18 and TRBJ1-2; D is uncertain. V was cut by 4 bases and J by 1 base, with 7 bases left in between. The CDR3 is made up of 13 amino acids. The V gene's germline CDR1 is KGHSH and CDR2 LQKENI. The CDR3 here is CASSLASNYGYTF. The CDR3, as DNA: TGTGCCAGCTCACTAGCCAGTAACTATGGCTACACCTTC. Complete variable domain (other parts from reference TRBV18 and TRBJ1-2): NAGVMQNPRHLVRRRGQEARLRCSPMKGHSHVYWYRQLPEEGLKFMVYLQKENIIDESGMPKERFSAEFPKEGPSILRIQQVVRGDSAAYFCASSLASNYGYTFGSGTRLTVV.

J is TRBJ1-2 and V is TRBV6-5, with TRBD1 as a possible D gene (6 bases). This CDR3 comprises 16 residues. Germline CDR1 reads MNHEY; CDR2 reads SVGAGI. V was trimmed by 0 bases and J by 6 bases, leaving 17 bases between them. The DNA for the CDR3 is TGTGCCAGCAGTTACTCGGGTCCAGGGGCGAGAAATGGCTACACCTTC. The encoded protein is CASSYSGPGARNGYTF.

The CDR3 nucleotides read TGTGCCAGCAGCCCACTAGCAAACACCGGGGAGCTGTTTTTT. Encoded protein: CASSPLANTGELFF. The chain joins TRBV7-2 to TRBJ2-2; possibly TRBD2 for D (6 bases). The CDR3 consists of 14 residues. V gave up 5 bases and J gave up 2 bases, with 9 bases separating them. Per germline, CDR1 SGHTA and CDR2 FQGNSA.

V usage is TRBV7-6 and J usage is TRBJ1-1, with D uncertain. Germline CDR1 SGHVS, CDR2 FNYEAQ. The V and J ends lost 3 bases and 0 bases respectively, with 17 bases between them. The CDR3 totals 17 residues. The CDR3 nucleotides are TGTGCCAGCAGCTTTGCGGGTGAATTATTGATGAACACTGAAGCTTTCTTT. This encodes CASSFAGELLMNTEAFF.

The chain combines TRBV7-2 with TRBJ2-7; D is perhaps TRBD2 (5 bases). The CDR3 is 12 amino acids. V was trimmed by 5 bases and J by 4 bases, leaving 9 bases between them. Per the germline V gene, CDR1 is SGHTA and CDR2 is FQGNSA. CDR3 amino acids: CASSSSEYEQYF. The CDR3 DNA follows: TGTGCCAGCAGCAGTAGCGAGTACGAGCAGTACTTC. The variable domain in full, completed from reference TRBV7-2 and TRBJ2-7, reads GAGVSQSPSNKVTEKGKDVELRCDPISGHTALYWYRQSLGQGLEFLIYFQGNSAPDKSGLPSDRFSAERTGGSVSTLTIQRTQQEDSAVYLCASSSSEYEQYFGPGTRLTVT.

The V call is TRBV5-1, the J call TRBJ2-7; TRBD2 matches at 9 bases. The trim removed 4 bases at V and 2 bases at J, leaving 10 bases unmatched. CDR3 size: 16 residues. Germline V gives CDR1 SGHRS, CDR2 YFSETQ. CDR3 sequence reads: CASSEWGRGGTYEQYF. DNA for the CDR3: TGCGCCAGCAGCGAGTGGGGGCGGGGGGGAACCTACGAGCAGTACTTC.

This chain uses TRBV5-6 with TRBJ2-7; 7 positions agree with TRBD2. The CDR3 has 13 amino acids. V was pared by 4 bases and J by 6 bases, with 7 bases of the junction left unmatched. Germline-derived CDR1 and CDR2 are SGHDT and YYEEEE. CDR3: CASSRGAGPEQYF. For the CDR3, the DNA is TGTGCCAGCAGCCGAGGAGCGGGGCCCGAGCAGTACTTC.

This chain connects TRBV6-5 to TRBJ2-1; D gene ambiguous. CDR1 is MNHEY and CDR2 is SVGAGI in the germline V gene. The CDR3 runs to 14 residues. V was clipped by 5 bases and J by 7 bases, with 15 bases between them. CDR3 sequence: CASSDFSHTNEQFF. In nucleotides, the CDR3 is TGTGCCAGCAGTGATTTCTCACACACGAATGAGCAGTTCTTC.

The rearrangement uses TRBV4-1 and TRBJ2-7, with 7 bases lining up with TRBD1. J was trimmed by 2 bases and V by 1 base; bases with no gene match: 8. The CDR3 contains 16 residues. Germline CDR1 MGHRA, CDR2 YSYEKL. CDR3 bases: TGCGCCAGCAGCCAAGTTTCCGGGACAGAACCCTACGAGCAGTACTTC. Translating gives CASSQVSGTEPYEQYF.

The chain combines TRBV6-5 with TRBJ2-2; D may be TRBD2 (6 bases). The germline CDR1 and CDR2 sequences are MNHEY and SVGAGI. There are 15 residues in the CDR3. V was shortened by 6 bases and J by 7 bases, with 18 bases between the two germline ends. In DNA, the CDR3 is TGTGCCAGCAGGCGGGATAGAGAGGTTGGCGGGGAGCTGTTTTTT. This codes for CASRRDREVGGELFF.

The chain is built from TRBV28 and TRBJ2-2; 7 bases align to TRBD1. Trimming cost V 5 bases and J 4 bases; bases outside gene matches: 7. CDR1 and CDR2 (germline): MDHEN, SYDVKM. The CDR3 has 15 amino acids. The CDR3 DNA reads TGTGCCAGCAGTGGTACCGGGACAGTCACCGGGGAGCTGTTTTTT. Translation: CASSGTGTVTGELFF.

Only a few counts were recorded for this clone. The CDR3 sequence is CASSIPTGGRWYGYTF. The CDR3 DNA is TGTGCCAGTAGTATCCCGACAGGGGGGCGTTGGTATGGCTACACCTTC. The J gene is TRBJ1-2, the V gene TRBV19; 9 bases fit TRBD1. Germline V gene sequence: CDR1 LNHDA, CDR2 SQIVND (reference sequence). The CDR3 length is 16 residues. With 3 bases clipped from V and 5 bases from J, the junction kept 10 bases outside the gene matches.

The CDR3 here is CASSQDPSGGGYEQYF. CDR3 bases: TGTGCCAGCAGCCAAGATCCTAGCGGGGGGGGGTACGAGCAGTACTTC. V is TRBV4-2 and J is TRBJ2-7; 12 bases align to TRBD2. Germline CDR1 and CDR2: LGHNA and YNFKEQ. This CDR3 has 16 residues. J gave up 4 bases and V 0 bases, and 4 bases lay outside the gene matches.

This rearrangement joins TRBV5-1 to TRBJ2-3, with TRBD2 identical over 13 bases. CDR1 and CDR2 from the germline V gene are SGHRS and YFSETQ. With 4 bases clipped from V and 3 bases from J, the junction kept 2 bases outside the gene matches. The CDR3 has 15 amino acids. CDR3 residues: CASSGGLAGTDTQYF. CDR3 sequence (DNA): TGCGCCAGCAGCGGGGGACTAGCGGGGACAGATACGCAGTATTTT.

In DNA, the CDR3 is TGTGCCAGCAGTGAATGGGGTAGGGTCGGGGCTGAAGCTTTCTTT. This translates into CASSEWGRVGAEAFF. The chain uses TRBV2 and TRBJ1-1; the D is unclear. CDR3 length equals 15 residues. V lost 2 bases to trimming and J lost 6 bases, with 16 bases between them. The V gene's germline CDR1 is SNHLY and CDR2 FYNNEI.

The V gene is TRBV5-1, the J gene TRBJ1-6; D is uncertain. The CDR3 loop spans 17 amino acids. Per the germline V gene, CDR1 is SGHRS and CDR2 is YFSETQ. V gave up 0 bases and J gave up 0 bases, with 10 bases separating them. CDR3 bases: TGCGCCAGCAGCTTGGTGTCCACCAGCTCCTATAATTCACCCCTCCACTTT. Protein: CASSLVSTSSYNSPLHF.

This CDR3 reads CASSTQRWGGVGKETQYF. CDR3 DNA: TGTGCCAGCAGCACACAGCGGTGGGGGGGGGTAGGAAAAGAGACCCAGTACTTC. The gene calls are TRBV7-2 and TRBJ2-5; 7 bases agree with TRBD2. With 5 bases clipped from V and 3 bases from J, the junction kept 18 bases outside the gene matches. This CDR3 is 18 amino acids long. Germline lookup yields CDR1 SGHTA and CDR2 FQGNSA.